The clone carrying this TCR beta chain was picked up one time. The antigen is undetermined. The data are from a study of shared clonotypes between healthy human individuals. Nashville, Tennessee was home to all donors, each a Caucasian adult. Whole-study results and caveats: Non-shared clonotypes had lower generation probabilities than those shared by all four donors.

The authors ran the assay at deep level. Every subset had its genomic DNA shared out evenly among several immunoSEQ plates. The method was immunoSEQ multiplex PCR; TCRdb's version includes in-frame clones alone and lacks a portion of them. The table has millions of clones, over 85% seen once. Germline values: CDR1 MNHNS, CDR2 SASEGT. The V end was cut by 6 bases, the J end by 4 bases, with 12 bases between. The CDR3 runs to 13 residues. Sequenced material: naive CD4+ T cells sorted from blood. The subset: CD45RA+ positively selected. The rearrangement joins TRBV6-1 to TRBJ1-2; no firm D call. The TCR comes from a man between 18 and 29 years old in good health. The CDR3 DNA follows: TGTGCCAGCAGGGCGATACCGTTCTATGGCTACACCTTC. It specifies CASRAIPFYGYTF.